The 27 T cell receptor beta chains reported below all come from one sample, sequenced in a study of blood T cell repertoires in COVID-19. Clones were read by immunoSEQ multiplex PCR, and TCRdb kept only the in-frame ones, dropping some. The table includes about 52,000 clones, approximately 85% detected once. The material sequenced was peripheral blood. The receptor set was obtained from a woman older than 75 with COVID-19, enrolled during active disease.

The chain couples TRBV9 to TRBJ1-4, with a tentative D call TRBD1 (5 bases). V shed 3 bases and J shed 0 bases, with 6 bases lying between them. This CDR3 has 14 amino acids. The germline gives CDR1 SGDLS, CDR2 YYNGEE. The CDR3 nucleotides are TGTGCCAGCAGCGCGACAGCAACTAATGAAAAACTGTTTTTT. Translating gives CASSATATNEKLFF.

The genes are TRBV19 and TRBJ2-7, with D possibly matching TRBD2 (5 bases). CDR1 is LNHDA and CDR2 is SQIVND in the germline V gene (reference sequence). Trimming left V 11 bases short and J 4 bases short, with 21 bases between. The CDR3 loop spans 14 amino acids. The CDR3 DNA reads as TGTGCCGCCGCGAAGCGGTTCGAACGATACGAGCAGTACTTC. Translating gives CAAAKRFERYEQYF.

This clone has a single count. The chain couples TRBV15 to TRBJ2-5; TRBD2 might be the D (5 bases). The CDR3 sequence is 14 residues long. V gave up 0 bases and J gave up 3 bases, with 8 bases separating them. Germline V gene lookup returns CDR1 LNHNV and CDR2 YYDKDF (reference sequence). The DNA for the CDR3 is TGTGCCACCAGCAGAGAAAGAGCGGAAGAGACCCAGTACTTC. It is translated as CATSRERAEETQYF.

V usage is TRBV7-2 and J usage is TRBJ1-2; D is possibly TRBD1 (6 bases). Germline V gene lookup returns CDR1 SGHTA and CDR2 FQGNSA. CDR3 length: 13 amino acids. V dropped 5 bases and J dropped 4 bases, with 11 bases sitting between them. The CDR3 DNA reads TGTGCCAGCAGCCCGGGACAACTCTATGGCTACACCTTC. It encodes CASSPGQLYGYTF.

The rearrangement uses TRBV6-9 and TRBJ1-5, with 9 bases that match TRBD1. Germline assignment: CDR1 MNHGY and CDR2 SVAAGI. The CDR3 length is 18 residues. V gave up 0 bases and J gave up 1 base; unmatched junction bases: 7. The CDR3 region has the DNA TGTGCCAGCAGTTATTCGAGGACAGGGGAAGGAAGCAATCAGCCCCAGCATTTT. The encoded protein is CASSYSRTGEGSNQPQHF.

This rearrangement joins TRBV18 to TRBJ2-1, with 8 bases aligning to TRBD1. With V trimmed by 3 bases and J by 6 bases, 7 bases remained unmatched. CDR1 KGHSH and CDR2 LQKENI come from the germline V gene. This CDR3 is 15 amino acids long. The CDR3 DNA reads as TGTGCCAGCTCACCCGACAGGGGCCTAACCAATGAGCAGTTCTTC. Translation: CASSPDRGLTNEQFF.

The CDR3 sequence is CASSDVVISNQPQHF. CDR3 DNA: TGTGCCAGCAGTGATGTAGTGATTAGCAATCAGCCCCAGCATTTT. V and J are TRBV6-1 and TRBJ1-5; no reliable D call. Trimming stripped 3 bases from V and 0 bases from J, with 9 bases between. Germline values: CDR1 MNHNS, CDR2 SASEGT. This CDR3 is built from 15 residues.

The chain couples TRBV28 to TRBJ1-5; D might be TRBD1 (6 bases). Trimming shortened V by 10 bases and J by 2 bases, and 21 bases separated the two germline ends. In germline, CDR1 is MDHEN, CDR2 SYDVKM. CDR3 length equals 16 residues. Here the CDR3 DNA reads TGTGCCACCTTTAGAACAGGGACTATAGGCAATCAGCCCCAGCATTTT. Residues: CATFRTGTIGNQPQHF.

The chain is built from TRBV30 and TRBJ1-6; D remains ambiguous. The germline CDR1 and CDR2 sequences are GTSNPN and SVGIG (reference sequence). This CDR3 is 13 amino acids long. Trimming took off 0 bases at V and 11 bases at J, with 11 bases between the two ends. The CDR3 protein is CAWSVNLATPLHF. In DNA form, the CDR3 reads TGTGCCTGGAGTGTCAACTTAGCCACACCCCTCCACTTT.

The J gene is TRBJ2-7, the V gene TRBV4-2; D is unresolved. The CDR3 contains 16 residues. The germline V gene encodes CDR1 LGHNA and CDR2 YNFKEQ. Trimming left V 0 bases short and J 2 bases short, with 14 bases between. DNA of the CDR3: TGTGCCAGCAGCCAAGATTTGAGGAAAACCCCCTACGAGCAGTACTTC. Its translation: CASSQDLRKTPYEQYF.

V gene TRBV6-5 combines with J gene TRBJ1-3, with 7 bases aligning to TRBD1. Germline V gene lookup returns CDR1 MNHEY and CDR2 SVGAGI. V was clipped by 5 bases and J by 3 bases; unmatched bases: 1. The CDR3 is 13 amino acids. DNA of the CDR3: TGTGCCAGCAGTACAGGGGTTGGAAACACCATATATTTT. It codes for CASSTGVGNTIYF.

This clone was counted between two and nine times. The rearrangement links TRBV18 to TRBJ2-7, with TRBD1 identical over 10 bases. The CDR3 spans 14 residues. V shed 5 bases and J 10 bases; nucleotides not matched to a gene: 11. Germline CDR1 KGHSH, CDR2 LQKENI. The CDR3 loop is CASSYDRGRTGQYF. For the CDR3, the DNA is TGTGCCAGCTCATACGACAGGGGGCGCACGGGACAGTACTTC.

This chain uses TRBV12-5 with TRBJ2-5; D unresolved. The ends were cut back, 0 bases at V and 4 bases at J, with 15 bases in the middle. The germline V gene has CDR1 LGHNT and CDR2 FRNRAP. The CDR3 sequence is 16 residues long. In DNA, the CDR3 is TGTGCTAGTGGTTTGGTGGCATCCCTTGGGCTAGAGACCCAGTACTTC. Encoded protein: CASGLVASLGLETQYF.

This clone was counted a few times. V is TRBV2 and J is TRBJ1-1; TRBD1 agrees at 8 bases. The CDR3 consists of 14 residues. The germline CDR1 and CDR2 sequences are SNHLY and FYNNEI. After removal of 2 bases from V and 5 bases from J, the junction contained 4 bases not matched to a gene. In DNA form, the CDR3 reads TGTGCCAGCAGTGAAAGGACAGGGCGGACTGAAGCTTTCTTT. Its translation is CASSERTGRTEAFF.

This clone was observed a handful of times. The rearrangement uses TRBV28 and TRBJ1-2; D possibly corresponds to TRBD1 (5 bases). The CDR3 length is 14 residues. Between the trimmed V and J ends, which lost 4 bases and 4 bases, there was a span of 13 bases. Germline-derived CDR1 and CDR2 are MDHEN and SYDVKM. The CDR3 region is CASSSGLGVYGYTF. CDR3 nucleotides: TGTGCCAGCAGTTCAGGGCTGGGTGTCTATGGCTACACCTTC.

This clone came up a few times. The chain recombines TRBV18 with TRBJ2-5; 8 bases match TRBD2. The CDR3 totals 15 residues. The germline V gene encodes CDR1 KGHSH and CDR2 LQKENI. With 3 bases clipped from V and 5 bases from J, the junction kept 8 bases outside the gene matches. CDR3 sequence reads: CASSPNAGGAETQYF. The CDR3 DNA is TGTGCCAGCTCACCGAACGCGGGGGGTGCTGAGACCCAGTACTTC. The full variable domain, rest sourced from reference TRBV18 and TRBJ2-5, is NAGVMQNPRHLVRRRGQEARLRCSPMKGHSHVYWYRQLPEEGLKFMVYLQKENIIDESGMPKERFSAEFPKEGPSILRIQQVVRGDSAAYFCASSPNAGGAETQYFGPGTRLLVL.

This clone is deemed medium-sized. The rearrangement links TRBV11-2 to TRBJ2-7; 7 bases agree with TRBD2. The CDR3 loop spans 18 amino acids. Germline V gene lookup returns CDR1 SGHAT and CDR2 FQNNGV. The junction had 16 bases not matched to a gene; V was cut back by 1 base and J by 4 bases. CDR3 sequence reads: CASSLVGSGSGKEYEQYF. In DNA form, the CDR3 reads TGTGCCAGCAGCTTAGTAGGTAGCGGGTCAGGGAAGGAGTACGAGCAGTACTTC.

This clone was counted at least ten times. The chain recombines TRBV19 with TRBJ2-5, with a weak D call TRBD1 (6 bases). Germline CDR1 and CDR2: LNHDA and SQIVND (reference sequence). CDR3 length: 14 residues. V was shortened by 3 bases and J by 5 bases, with 13 bases between the two germline ends. The CDR3 here is CASSIKTGGETQYF. For the CDR3, the DNA is TGTGCCAGTAGTATCAAGACAGGCGGGGAGACCCAGTACTTC.

This clone was found a few times. V usage is TRBV19 and J usage is TRBJ1-6, with 7 bases lining up with TRBD1. Germline CDR1 reads LNHDA; CDR2 reads SQIVND (reference sequence). The CDR3 sequence is 16 residues long. Trimming cost V 7 bases and J 5 bases; bases outside gene matches: 11. DNA of the CDR3: TGTGCCAGTACCCGACAGGGTGGCCTTAATAATTCACCCCTCCACTTT. It yields the protein CASTRQGGLNNSPLHF.

The gene calls are TRBV6-5 and TRBJ1-5, with TRBD1 as a possible D gene (5 bases). This CDR3 is 15 amino acids long. Trimming removed 6 bases from V and 5 bases from J, with 17 bases in between. Germline-derived CDR1 and CDR2 are MNHEY and SVGAGI. The CDR3 region is CASRTGVVEHQPQHF. CDR3 DNA: TGTGCCAGCAGGACGGGGGTAGTAGAACATCAGCCCCAGCATTTT.

V and J are TRBV7-9 and TRBJ1-1; D remains unclear. The CDR3 length is 15 residues. V was pared by 1 base and J by 1 base, with 10 bases between. Germline CDR1 SEHNR, CDR2 FQNEAQ (reference sequence). In DNA, the CDR3 is TGTGCCAGCAGCTTAGGACTACGACAGAACACTGAAGCTTTCTTT. Translating gives CASSLGLRQNTEAFF.

This clone was observed a single time. The V gene is TRBV4-1, the J gene TRBJ2-7; D is undetermined. Germline V gene sequence: CDR1 MGHRA, CDR2 YSYEKL. Trimming took off 1 base at V and 0 bases at J, with 4 bases between the two ends. CDR3 length: 13 residues. DNA for the CDR3: TGCGCCAGCAGCCAAGGTTACTCCTACGAGCAGTACTTC. Translated, it gives CASSQGYSYEQYF.

This CDR3 is CASLLQGHDSPLHF. CDR3 coding DNA: TGTGCCAGCCTCCTACAGGGTCACGATTCACCCCTCCACTTT. V is TRBV2 and J is TRBJ1-6; D is possibly TRBD1 (6 bases). Germline V lookup: CDR1 SNHLY, CDR2 FYNNEI. CDR3 length: 14 amino acids. Trimming removed 8 bases from V and 8 bases from J, with 16 bases in between.

This clone was counted between two and nine times. The chain couples TRBV7-9 to TRBJ2-2; D may be TRBD2 (6 bases). The V and J ends lost 1 base and 5 bases respectively, with 11 bases between them. The CDR3 contains 15 residues. Germline V CDR1 and CDR2: SEHNR, FQNEAQ (reference sequence). CDR3 nucleotides: TGTGCCAGCAGCTTAGGTTGGCGGGATACCGGGGAGCTGTTTTTT. Translating gives CASSLGWRDTGELFF. Supplemented by reference TRBV7-9 and TRBJ2-2, the full variable domain reads DTGVSQNPRHKITKRGQNVTFRCDPISEHNRLYWYRQTLGQGPEFLTYFQNEAQLEKSRLLSDRFSAERPKGSFSTLEIQRTEQGDSAMYLCASSLGWRDTGELFFGEGSRLTVL.

The V and J genes are TRBV11-3 and TRBJ2-3, with D tentatively TRBD2 (5 bases). The germline V gene encodes CDR1 SGHNT and CDR2 YENEEA. V shed 5 bases and J shed 1 base, with 16 bases lying between them. The CDR3 contains 16 residues. The CDR3 DNA reads as TGTGCCAGCAGCCTCGCTAGCAATCCCGGCACAGATACGCAGTATTTT. It codes for CASSLASNPGTDTQYF.

The rearrangement joins TRBV19 to TRBJ2-3; 10 bases align to TRBD2. From germline, CDR1 is LNHDA and CDR2 SQIVND (reference sequence). V was pared by 4 bases and J by 5 bases, with 9 bases of the junction left unmatched. The CDR3 covers 16 residues. This chain's CDR3 is CASSKSGRVRGDTQYF. The CDR3, as DNA: TGTGCCAGTAGTAAGAGCGGGAGGGTAAGAGGAGATACGCAGTATTTT.

A remark on this clone: Other DNA sequences of this sample code for an identical CDR3. V is TRBV7-3 and J is TRBJ2-3; maybe TRBD1 (6 bases). CDR3 size: 15 residues. Germline assignment: CDR1 SGHTA and CDR2 FQGTGA. The V end was cut by 2 bases, the J end by 2 bases, with 11 bases between. Written as DNA, the CDR3 is TGTGCCAGCAGCTTATCGGGACAAGACACAGATACGCAGTATTTT. Protein sequence: CASSLSGQDTDTQYF.